This entry lists 32 T cell receptor beta chains sequenced from one sample in a study of shared clonotypes between healthy human individuals. The protocol was immunoSEQ multiplex PCR, while the TCRdb copy is restricted to in-frame clones and leaves out a portion. The sample lists 400,000 to 500,000 clones; over 65% were seen once. Sequencing input: PBMCs. The receptors stem from a middle-aged woman in good health. Some clones in this sample may be carry-over from other donors' samples.

This clone appeared a few times. This sequence joins TRBV25-1 and TRBJ1-2; tentatively, D is TRBD1 (5 bases). The CDR3 spans 12 residues. Germline V gives CDR1 MGHDK, CDR2 SYGVNS. V lost 4 bases and J 8 bases, leaving 11 bases between the germline ends. CDR3 region: CASSAGGRGYTF. The CDR3 bases are TGTGCCAGCAGTGCCGGGGGTAGGGGCTACACCTTC.

The chain uses TRBV27 and TRBJ2-1; 11 bases align to TRBD2. Per germline, CDR1 MNHEY and CDR2 SMNVEV (reference sequence). V lost 5 bases, J lost 4 bases, and 4 bases stayed unmatched. The CDR3 has 15 residues. This CDR3 reads CASSKLAGEYNEQFF. The CDR3 DNA reads TGTGCCAGCAGTAAACTAGCGGGAGAATACAATGAGCAGTTCTTC.

As for this clone: The junction does not match germline at one end; this may be a read error. CDR3 protein: CASSDTMRTGVRGVDF. CDR3 in DNA: TGTGCCAGCAGCGATACCATGAGGACAGGGGTTAGAGGAGTCGACTTC. The genes are TRBV2 and TRBJ2-7; TRBD1 agrees at 9 bases. The CDR3 covers 16 residues. Per germline, CDR1 SNHLY and CDR2 FYNNEI.

This chain connects TRBV19 to TRBJ2-1, with D unresolved. There are 12 residues in the CDR3. Trimming shortened V by 5 bases and J by 8 bases, and 10 bases separated the two germline ends. Germline V lookup: CDR1 LNHDA, CDR2 SQIVND (reference sequence). This CDR3 reads CASSRDKYEQFF. Written as DNA, the CDR3 is TGTGCCAGTAGTCGAGACAAATATGAGCAGTTCTTC.

V gene TRBV28 combines with J gene TRBJ1-3; D ambiguous. Per germline, CDR1 MDHEN and CDR2 SYDVKM. The CDR3 covers 14 residues. V dropped 3 bases and J dropped 4 bases, with 10 bases sitting between them. The CDR3 nucleotides read TGTGCCAGCAGTTTTTTGGGTGAAGGAAACACCATATATTTT. Translation: CASSFLGEGNTIYF. Looking up the rest from reference TRBV28 and TRBJ1-3 gives the full variable domain: DVKVTQSSRYLVKRTGEKVFLECVQDMDHENMFWYRQDPGLGLRLIYFSYDVKMKEKGDIPEGYSVSREKKERFSLILESASTNQTSMYLCASSFLGEGNTIYFGEGSWLTVV.

This clone showed up just a few times. The V call is TRBV2, the J call TRBJ2-1; D is ambiguous. V was shortened by 6 bases and J by 6 bases, with 9 bases between the two germline ends. CDR3 length: 12 amino acids. The germline gives CDR1 SNHLY, CDR2 FYNNEI. The CDR3 region is CASRSDGNEQFF. CDR3 bases: TGTGCCAGCAGAAGCGATGGCAATGAGCAGTTCTTC.

V and J are TRBV7-6 and TRBJ2-1; 7 nucleotides match TRBD2. This CDR3 comprises 16 residues. Trimming removed 5 bases from V and 0 bases from J; junction bases left unmatched: 7. CDR1 is SGHVS and CDR2 is FNYEAQ in the germline V gene. The CDR3 DNA is TGTGCCAGCAGCCCCGCCGGCGGGAGCTCCTACAATGAGCAGTTCTTC. It translates to CASSPAGGSSYNEQFF.

The genes are TRBV9 and TRBJ1-3; unclear D gene. Between the trimmed V and J ends, which lost 4 bases and 0 bases, there was a span of 11 bases. This CDR3 region has 15 residues. Per germline, CDR1 SGDLS and CDR2 YYNGEE. The CDR3 DNA reads as TGTGCCAGCAGCCCGGACGGGTACTCTGGAAACACCATATATTTT. It is translated as CASSPDGYSGNTIYF. Full variable domain (remainder filled in from reference TRBV9 and TRBJ1-3): DSGVTQTPKHLITATGQRVTLRCSPRSGDLSVYWYQQSLDQGLQFLIQYYNGEERAKGNILERFSAQQFPDLHSELNLSSLELGDSALYFCASSPDGYSGNTIYFGEGSWLTVV.

This clone has a count of ten or more. V usage is TRBV27 and J usage is TRBJ2-5, with TRBD2 as a possible D gene (5 bases). Germline loops: CDR1 MNHEY, CDR2 SMNVEV (reference sequence). V gave up 6 bases and J gave up 5 bases, with 16 bases separating them. This CDR3 comprises 14 residues. CDR3 DNA: TGTGCCAGCAGATTCTACAGTGGCGGGGAGACCCAGTACTTC. Translated, it gives CASRFYSGGETQYF.

The chain uses TRBV5-1 and TRBJ2-7; possible D gene TRBD1, 6 bases. In germline, CDR1 is SGHRS, CDR2 YFSETQ. The V and J ends lost 0 bases and 6 bases respectively, with 10 bases between them. The length of the CDR3 is 13 residues. The CDR3 spells CASSLVVGGEQYF. The CDR3 region has the DNA TGCGCCAGCAGCTTGGTTGTAGGGGGCGAGCAGTACTTC.

V is TRBV10-3 and J is TRBJ1-2; 10 bases agree with TRBD1. Trimming cost V 4 bases and J 3 bases; bases outside gene matches: 2. This CDR3 region has 14 residues. Germline lookup yields CDR1 ENHRY and CDR2 SYGVKD. CDR3 nucleotides: TGTGCCATCAGTGCCGGACAGGGGGACTATGGCTACACCTTC. Protein product: CAISAGQGDYGYTF.

V is TRBV30 and J is TRBJ1-3; D is unclear. Germline loops: CDR1 GTSNPN, CDR2 SVGIG (reference sequence). V gave up 0 bases and J gave up 0 bases, with 12 bases separating them. The CDR3 totals 16 residues. The CDR3 region has the DNA TGTGCCTGGAGTGTACAGAGGTTCTTCTCTGGAAACACCATATATTTT. Translating gives CAWSVQRFFSGNTIYF.

This sequence joins TRBV7-7 and TRBJ2-2; 8 bases are a match to TRBD1. Per germline, CDR1 SSHAT and CDR2 FNYEAQ (reference sequence). The J segment lost 4 bases and the V segment lost 4 bases, leaving 8 bases of the junction unmatched. CDR3 length equals 16 residues. The CDR3 loop is CASSSARGPSTGELFF. As DNA, the CDR3 is TGTGCCAGCAGCTCGGCCAGGGGGCCAAGCACCGGGGAGCTGTTTTTT.

The chain links TRBV28 to TRBJ2-3; 7 nucleotides align to TRBD2. CDR1 and CDR2 from the germline V gene are MDHEN and SYDVKM. The CDR3 is 15 residues long. V was pared by 4 bases and J by 4 bases, with 8 bases of the junction left unmatched. CDR3 sequence reads: CASSSTGAGSDTQYF. Written as DNA, the CDR3 is TGTGCCAGCAGTTCAACGGGAGCGGGGTCAGATACGCAGTATTTT.

The chain is built from TRBV5-6 and TRBJ1-2; a weak D match, TRBD1 (6 bases). The length of the CDR3 is 13 residues. Trimming removed 4 bases from V and 9 bases from J, with 16 bases in between. Per germline, CDR1 SGHDT and CDR2 YYEEEE. For the CDR3, the DNA is TGTGCCAGCAGCGCGGCTGGGGGACACAGCTACACCTTC. It specifies CASSAAGGHSYTF.

This clone was recorded only once. The chain joins TRBV27 to TRBJ2-2; unclear D gene. Per germline, CDR1 MNHEY and CDR2 SMNVEV (reference sequence). Trimming removed 3 bases from V and 6 bases from J, with 11 bases in between. The CDR3 is 14 amino acids. CDR3 residues: CASSLEGLPGELFF. In nucleotides, the CDR3 is TGTGCCAGCAGTTTGGAAGGTTTACCCGGGGAGCTGTTTTTT.

This CDR3 reads CSVGGGESNYGYTF. As DNA, the CDR3 is TGCAGCGTTGGGGGAGGGGAGAGTAACTATGGCTACACCTTC. The chain couples TRBV29-1 to TRBJ1-2; D might be TRBD1 (5 bases). There are 14 residues in the CDR3. Trimming removed 4 bases from V and 1 base from J, with 13 bases in between. Per germline, CDR1 SQVTM and CDR2 ANQGSEA.

CDR3 nucleotides: TGTGCCAGCAGTGTTGAAGGGGGGGGTCAGCCCCAGCATTTT. Its translation: CASSVEGGGQPQHF. The chain employs TRBV6-4 and TRBJ1-5, with D possibly matching TRBD1 (6 bases). From germline, CDR1 is MRHNA and CDR2 SNTAGT. This CDR3 is built from 14 residues. Trimming removed 4 bases from V and 6 bases from J, with 13 bases in between.

J is TRBJ1-1 and V is TRBV5-1; 8 nucleotides line up with TRBD1. The length of the CDR3 is 13 residues. CDR1 and CDR2 from the germline V gene are SGHRS and YFSETQ. V lost 2 bases and J lost 4; bases outside the gene matches: 1. CDR3 loop: CASSFTGGTEAFF. CDR3 bases: TGCGCCAGCAGCTTCACAGGGGGCACTGAAGCTTTCTTT.

This sequence joins TRBV7-9 and TRBJ2-5; 7 nucleotides match TRBD1. V dropped 3 bases and J dropped 5; count of bases not matched to a gene: 6. The CDR3 consists of 14 residues. Per the germline V gene, CDR1 is SEHNR and CDR2 is FQNEAQ (reference sequence). Here the CDR3 reads CASSFEGASETQYF. Here the CDR3 DNA reads TGTGCCAGCAGCTTTGAGGGGGCTTCCGAGACCCAGTACTTC.

The gene calls are TRBV9 and TRBJ2-3; D perhaps matches TRBD2 (5 bases). Germline CDR1 reads SGDLS; CDR2 reads YYNGEE. The V gene lost 0 bases and the J gene lost 1 base, with 9 bases spanning the gap. This CDR3 has 15 amino acids. CDR3 loop: CASSVGGSGTDTQYF. CDR3 DNA sequence: TGTGCCAGCAGCGTAGGTGGGAGCGGCACAGATACGCAGTATTTT.

This clone appeared a few times. The gene calls are TRBV4-1 and TRBJ2-3, with 8 bases matching TRBD2. The V segment lost 3 bases and the J segment 5 bases; nucleotides outside the gene matches: 19. Germline CDR1 and CDR2: MGHRA and YSYEKL. The CDR3 has 19 residues. Written as DNA, the CDR3 is TGCGCCAGCAGCCACCCTGGGACTAGAAGTGGGGCGGGCGGAGATACGCAGTATTTT. Its translation is CASSHPGTRSGAGGDTQYF.

J is TRBJ1-1 and V is TRBV7-2, with unresolved D. The CDR3 is 16 amino acids. The germline V gene encodes CDR1 SGHTA and CDR2 FQGNSA. Deletions cut 1 base from V and 2 bases from J, with 14 bases between. Here the CDR3 DNA reads TGTGCCAGCAGCTTAGTATTCCCCATTATTAACACTGAAGCTTTCTTT. Amino acids: CASSLVFPIINTEAFF.

J is TRBJ1-1 and V is TRBV9, with no clear D. CDR3 length: 14 residues. Germline V gene sequence: CDR1 SGDLS, CDR2 YYNGEE. V was clipped by 0 bases and J by 5 bases, with 11 bases between them. DNA of the CDR3: TGTGCCAGCAGCGTAGGTTCGGGGTTGACTGAAGCTTTCTTT. Amino acids: CASSVGSGLTEAFF.

The chain links TRBV5-1 to TRBJ2-5; D is undetermined. V gave up 7 bases and J gave up 5 bases, with 18 bases separating them. The CDR3 length is 14 residues. Germline CDR1 SGHRS, CDR2 YFSETQ. The CDR3 is CASSPSIPRETQYF. As DNA, the CDR3 is TGCGCCAGCTCCCCGAGTATCCCTAGGGAGACCCAGTACTTC.

V is TRBV7-2 and J is TRBJ2-7; 10 nucleotides match TRBD2. This CDR3 comprises 15 residues. Germline CDR1 and CDR2: SGHTA and FQGNSA. V lost 1 base and J lost 4; bases outside the gene matches: 4. The CDR3 sequence is CASSLGSSGSYEQYF. The DNA for the CDR3 is TGTGCCAGCAGCTTAGGATCTAGCGGGAGTTACGAGCAGTACTTC.

The rearrangement joins TRBV7-9 to TRBJ2-5, with 9 bases fitting TRBD1. After removal of 3 bases from V and 5 bases from J, the junction contained 13 bases not matched to a gene. The CDR3 spans 17 residues. Looked up from germline, CDR1 is SEHNR and CDR2 is FQNEAQ (reference sequence). CDR3 protein: CASSLGVQGAGKETQYF. CDR3 DNA sequence: TGTGCCAGCAGCTTGGGGGTACAGGGGGCTGGAAAGGAGACCCAGTACTTC.

The chain employs TRBV6-5 and TRBJ2-1, with no clear D. The V gene lost 5 bases and the J gene lost 4 bases, with 6 bases spanning the gap. Per germline, CDR1 MNHEY and CDR2 SVGAGI. The CDR3 has 12 residues. This CDR3 is CASSARYNEQFF. The CDR3 DNA sequence: TGTGCCAGCAGTGCCCGTTACAATGAGCAGTTCTTC.

The rearrangement joins TRBV10-2 to TRBJ2-1, with D perhaps assigned TRBD1 or TRBD2 (6 bases each). The CDR3 loop spans 15 amino acids. Between the trimmed V and J ends, which lost 6 bases and 6 bases, there was a span of 18 bases. CDR1 WSHSY and CDR2 SAAADI come from the germline V gene. The CDR3 reads CASRGGRRGPNEQFF. In DNA, the CDR3 is TGCGCCAGCAGGGGGGGCCGCCGAGGGCCCAATGAGCAGTTCTTC.

The V gene is TRBV15, the J gene TRBJ2-7, with 8 bases matching TRBD2. Per germline, CDR1 LNHNV and CDR2 YYDKDF (reference sequence). The CDR3 sequence is 16 residues long. The trim removed 1 base at V and 4 bases at J, leaving 9 bases unmatched. CDR3 coding DNA: TGTGCCACCAGCAGAGGACTAAGCGGGAGTGGATACGAGCAGTACTTC. This translates into CATSRGLSGSGYEQYF. The entire variable domain, with the rest obtained from reference TRBV15 and TRBJ2-7, is as follows: DAMVIQNPRYQVTQFGKPVTLSCSQTLNHNVMYWYQQKSSQAPKLLFHYYDKDFNNEADTPDNFQSRRPNTSFCFLDIRSPGLGDTAMYLCATSRGLSGSGYEQYFGPGTRLTVT.

This chain connects TRBV29-1 to TRBJ2-7; D tentatively reads TRBD1 or TRBD2 (5 bases each). Trimming shortened V by 5 bases and J by 6 bases, and 23 bases separated the two germline ends. Germline V gene lookup returns CDR1 SQVTM and CDR2 ANQGSEA. The CDR3 spans 15 residues. The CDR3 protein is CSVQIRGPPIGEQYF. The CDR3 DNA sequence: TGCAGCGTTCAAATCCGGGGACCTCCAATCGGCGAGCAGTACTTC.

This clone came up many times. The chain links TRBV7-2 to TRBJ2-7; D gene uncertain. From germline, CDR1 is SGHTA and CDR2 FQGNSA. The CDR3 spans 13 residues. With 1 base removed from V and 9 bases from J, the gap between germline ends came to 13 bases. The chain's CDR3 is CASSLEPIYGQYF. CDR3 DNA: TGTGCCAGCAGCTTAGAACCGATTTATGGGCAGTACTTC.